This record looks at one T cell receptor beta chain sequence and its context. The data derive from a study of blood T cell repertoires in COVID-19. V gave up 8 bases and J gave up 4 bases, with 15 bases separating them. CDR1 and CDR2 from the germline V gene are MNHEY and SVGAGI. There are 13 residues in the CDR3. Original analysis: Reference gene primer amplification in the assay estimated nucleated cell counts. Data came from immunoSEQ multiplex PCR; TCRdb stores just in-frame clones and leaves some out. The V and J calls and the clone size are those of that table, but D and trimming were determined from the DNA. The sample gives some 490,000 clones, around 85% of which show up once; under 4% is in the top ten.

Sequences were obtained from peripheral blood. The sequence came from a human donor in a cohort sampled during active COVID-19. This chain links TRBV6-5 with TRBJ2-7, with D possibly being TRBD2 (6 bases). For the CDR3, the DNA is TGTGCCAGCTCGTCCGGCGGGATATACGAGCAGTACTTC. It yields the protein CASSSGGIYEQYF.